This passage covers 2 T cell receptor beta chains from one sample sequenced in a study of cytomegalovirus exposure and HLA in healthy donors. Some clones are missing from TCRdb's copy, which holds only in-frame ones; the method was immunoSEQ multiplex PCR. The sample contains under 400,000 clones, roughly 89% of which appear only once. Sequences were obtained from PBMCs. These receptors were obtained from a woman aged 18 to 35 in good health and CMV-seronegative.

V usage is TRBV9 and J usage is TRBJ2-3, with D possibly matching TRBD1 (6 bases). The CDR3 loop spans 15 amino acids. The germline gives CDR1 SGDLS, CDR2 YYNGEE. V gave up 0 bases and J gave up 4 bases, with 12 bases separating them. CDR3 sequence (DNA): TGTGCCAGCAGCGTAGGGGGGCTCCCCCCAGATACGCAGTATTTT. It yields the protein CASSVGGLPPDTQYF. Combining the CDR3 with reference TRBV9 and TRBJ2-3 gives the whole variable domain DSGVTQTPKHLITATGQRVTLRCSPRSGDLSVYWYQQSLDQGLQFLIQYYNGEERAKGNILERFSAQQFPDLHSELNLSSLELGDSALYFCASSVGGLPPDTQYFGPGTRLTVL.

For this clone: Additional DNA sequences in this sample encode the identical CDR3. The chain carries TRBV5-1 and TRBJ2-5, with TRBD2 identical over 16 bases. The V and J ends lost 4 bases and 5 bases, in that order; junction bases with no gene match: 5. CDR3 size: 16 residues. Germline values: CDR1 SGHRS, CDR2 YFSETQ. DNA for the CDR3: TGCGCCAGCAGCCCGGGACTAGCGGGGGGGCAGGAGACCCAGTACTTC. This translates into CASSPGLAGGQETQYF.